This T cell receptor (beta chain) was obtained from a study of blood T cell repertoires in COVID-19. Study-level information: There were acute and convalescent COVID-19 samples, and they came from the United States, Italy and Spain. The analysed material was cDNA or gDNA that came from T cells, B-cell-depleted T cells, or PBMCs.

This clone was seen more than once but under ten times. Per the authors' pipeline: Nucleated cell number was recorded as an estimate derived from reference gene primer amplification. Generated by immunoSEQ multiplex PCR, the TCRdb table keeps only in-frame clones and is missing some. The DNA gave D and trimming, while V, J and clone size come from that table. The sample lists approximately 260,000 clones, roughly 85% seen once, with around 4.5% in the top ten. The CDR3 sequence is 13 residues long. Germline-derived CDR1 and CDR2 are SNHLY and FYNNEI. With 6 bases removed from V and 7 bases from J, the gap between germline ends came to 13 bases.

Input material: peripheral blood. The source of this sequence is a man in his 60s who had recovered from COVID-19. The rearrangement uses TRBV2 and TRBJ1-5, with D possibly being TRBD1 (6 bases). CDR3 sequence: CASRDPGTQPQHF. CDR3 DNA: TGTGCCAGCAGGGACCCCGGGACACAGCCCCAGCATTTT.